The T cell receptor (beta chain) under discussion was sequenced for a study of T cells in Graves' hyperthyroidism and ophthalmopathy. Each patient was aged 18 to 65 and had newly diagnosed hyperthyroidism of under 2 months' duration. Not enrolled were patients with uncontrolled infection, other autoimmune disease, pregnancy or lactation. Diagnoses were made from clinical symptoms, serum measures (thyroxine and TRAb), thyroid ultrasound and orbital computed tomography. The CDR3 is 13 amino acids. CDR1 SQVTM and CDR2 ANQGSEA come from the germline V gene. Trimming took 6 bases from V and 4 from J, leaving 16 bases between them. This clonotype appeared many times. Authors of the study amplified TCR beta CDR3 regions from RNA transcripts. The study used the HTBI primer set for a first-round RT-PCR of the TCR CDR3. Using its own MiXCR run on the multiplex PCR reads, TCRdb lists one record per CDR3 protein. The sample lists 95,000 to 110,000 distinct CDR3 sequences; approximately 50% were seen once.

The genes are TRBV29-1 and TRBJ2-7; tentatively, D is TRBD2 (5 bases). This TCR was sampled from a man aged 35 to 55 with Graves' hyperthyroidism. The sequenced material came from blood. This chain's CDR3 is CSVAGPPGYEQYF. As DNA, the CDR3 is TGCAGCGTGGCCGGGCCTCCGGGGTACGAGCAGTACTTC.